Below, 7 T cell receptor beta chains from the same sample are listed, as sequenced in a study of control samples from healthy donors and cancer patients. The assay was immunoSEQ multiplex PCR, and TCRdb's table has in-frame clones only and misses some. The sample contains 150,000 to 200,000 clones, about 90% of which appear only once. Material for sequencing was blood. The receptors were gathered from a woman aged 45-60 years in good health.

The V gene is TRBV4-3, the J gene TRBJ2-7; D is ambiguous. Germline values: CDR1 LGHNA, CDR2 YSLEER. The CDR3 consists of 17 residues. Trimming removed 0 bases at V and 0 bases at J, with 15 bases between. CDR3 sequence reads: CASSQDATDPSSYEQYF. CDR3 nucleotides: TGCGCCAGCAGCCAAGATGCGACGGATCCGAGCTCCTACGAGCAGTACTTC.

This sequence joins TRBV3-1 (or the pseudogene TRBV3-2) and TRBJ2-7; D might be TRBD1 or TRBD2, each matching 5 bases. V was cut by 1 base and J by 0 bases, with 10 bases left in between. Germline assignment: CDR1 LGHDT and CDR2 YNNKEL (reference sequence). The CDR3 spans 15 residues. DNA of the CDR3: TGTGCCAGCAGCCAAGGGGGGAGTCCCTCCTACGAGCAGTACTTC. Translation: CASSQGGSPSYEQYF.

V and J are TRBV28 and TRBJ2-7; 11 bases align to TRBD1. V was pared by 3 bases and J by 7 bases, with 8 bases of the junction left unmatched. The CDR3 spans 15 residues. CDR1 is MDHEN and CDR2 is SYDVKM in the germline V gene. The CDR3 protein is CASSFRGQGGSEQYF. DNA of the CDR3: TGTGCCAGCAGTTTTAGGGGACAGGGGGGGAGTGAGCAGTACTTC.

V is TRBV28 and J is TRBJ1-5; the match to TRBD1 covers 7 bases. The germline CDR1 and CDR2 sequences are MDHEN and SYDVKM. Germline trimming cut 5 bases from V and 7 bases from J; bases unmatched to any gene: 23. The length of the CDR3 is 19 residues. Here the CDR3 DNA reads TGTGCCAGCAGTCCACGTACCGGGACAGCCACCAATCTAGGACAGCCCCAGCATTTT. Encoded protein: CASSPRTGTATNLGQPQHF.

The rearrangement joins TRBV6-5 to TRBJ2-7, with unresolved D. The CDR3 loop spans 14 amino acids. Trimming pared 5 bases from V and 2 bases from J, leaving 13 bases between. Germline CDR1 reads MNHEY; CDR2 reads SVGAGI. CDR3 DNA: TGTGCCAGCAGTCCCTCGCTTGGGGCCTACGAGCAGTACTTC. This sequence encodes CASSPSLGAYEQYF.

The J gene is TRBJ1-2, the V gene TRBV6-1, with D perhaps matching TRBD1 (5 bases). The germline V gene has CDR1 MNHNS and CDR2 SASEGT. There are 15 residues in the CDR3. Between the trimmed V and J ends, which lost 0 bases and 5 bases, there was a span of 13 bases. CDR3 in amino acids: CASSEATGELYGYTF. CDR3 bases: TGTGCCAGCAGTGAAGCAACGGGGGAGCTTTATGGCTACACCTTC.

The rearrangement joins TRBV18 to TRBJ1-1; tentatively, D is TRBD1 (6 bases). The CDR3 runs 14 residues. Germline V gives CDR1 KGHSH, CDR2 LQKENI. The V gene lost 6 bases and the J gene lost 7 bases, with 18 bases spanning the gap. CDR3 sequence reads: CASSPGLQQGEAFF. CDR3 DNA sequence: TGTGCCAGCTCCCCGGGGCTCCAACAGGGTGAAGCTTTCTTT.